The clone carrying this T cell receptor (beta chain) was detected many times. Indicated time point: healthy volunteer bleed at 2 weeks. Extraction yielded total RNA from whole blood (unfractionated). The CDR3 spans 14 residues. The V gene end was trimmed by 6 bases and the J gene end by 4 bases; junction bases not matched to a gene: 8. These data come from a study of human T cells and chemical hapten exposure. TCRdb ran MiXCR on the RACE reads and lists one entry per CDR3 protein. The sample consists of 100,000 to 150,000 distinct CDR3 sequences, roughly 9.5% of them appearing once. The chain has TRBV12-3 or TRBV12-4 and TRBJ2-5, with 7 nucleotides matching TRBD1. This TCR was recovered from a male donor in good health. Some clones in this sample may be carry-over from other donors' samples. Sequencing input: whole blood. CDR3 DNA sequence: TGTGCCAGCAGCAGACAGGGTAGGACAGAGACCCAGTACTTC. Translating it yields CASSRQGRTETQYF.